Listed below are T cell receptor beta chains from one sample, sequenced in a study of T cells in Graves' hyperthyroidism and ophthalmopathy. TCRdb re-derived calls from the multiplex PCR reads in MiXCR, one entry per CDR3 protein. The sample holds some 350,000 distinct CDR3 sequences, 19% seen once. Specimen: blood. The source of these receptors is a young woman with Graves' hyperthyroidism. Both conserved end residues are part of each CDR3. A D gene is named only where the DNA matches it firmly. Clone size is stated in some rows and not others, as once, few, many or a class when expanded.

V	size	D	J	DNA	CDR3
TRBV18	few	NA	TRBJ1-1	TGTGCCAGCTCCCCACGGCGGGGAGGGACTGAAGCTTTCTTT	CASSPRRGGTEAFF
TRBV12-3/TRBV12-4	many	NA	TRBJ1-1	TGTGCCAGCAGTTTTGACCACCCCAACACTGAAGCTTTCTTT	CASSFDHPNTEAFF
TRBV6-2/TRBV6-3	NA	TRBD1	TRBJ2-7	TGTGCCAGCAGTTACTCCTCGCAGGGGGCTGCCGAGCAGTACTTC	CASSYSSQGAAEQYF
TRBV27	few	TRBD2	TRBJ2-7	TGTGCCAGCATTGGGGTAGCGGGGGCCTTTAAAACCTTCGAGCAGTACTTC	CASIGVAGAFKTFEQYF
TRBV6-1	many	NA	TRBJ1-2	TGTGCCAGCACCACTAAGGGGGGAAACTATGGCTACACCTTC	CASTTKGGNYGYTF
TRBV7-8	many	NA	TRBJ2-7	TGTGCCAGCAGCTCGGGGACTTACTCCTACGAGCAGTACTTC	CASSSGTYSYEQYF
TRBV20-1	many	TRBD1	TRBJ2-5	TGCAGTGCTAGCCTCGGTATCGGGGCGGCAGGGGGCACAGAGACCCAGTACTTC	CSASLGIGAAGGTETQYF
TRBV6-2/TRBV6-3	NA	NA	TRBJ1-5	TGTGCCAGCAGTAGATCTAATCGCAATCAGCCCCAGCATTTT	CASSRSNRNQPQHF
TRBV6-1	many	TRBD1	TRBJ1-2	TGTGCCAGCGCGGGACAGGCAAACTATGGCTACACCTTC	CASAGQANYGYTF
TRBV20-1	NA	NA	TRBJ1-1	TGCAGTTCAAGGGCTGGGGGGGCGCGCACTGAAGCTTTCTTT	CSSRAGGARTEAFF
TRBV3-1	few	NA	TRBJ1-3	TGTGCCAGCAGCCCCGAAAAGGTTCCTCTCTCTGGAAACACCATATATTTT	CASSPEKVPLSGNTIYF
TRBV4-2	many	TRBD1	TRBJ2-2	TGTGCCAGCAGCCAGACAGGGGCGCTCAGAATGGCCGGGGAGCTGTTTTTT	CASSQTGALRMAGELFF
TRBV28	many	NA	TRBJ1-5	TGTGCCAGCAGTTTATGGGAGCCTAATAGCAATCAGCCCCAGCATTTT	CASSLWEPNSNQPQHF
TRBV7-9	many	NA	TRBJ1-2	TGTGCCAGCAGCTTAGACGGGGCCAGCTATGGCTACACCTTC	CASSLDGASYGYTF
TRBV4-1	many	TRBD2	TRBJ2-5	TGCGCCAGCAGTAGGCCGGGACTAGCGGAAGAGACCCAGTACTTC	CASSRPGLAEETQYF
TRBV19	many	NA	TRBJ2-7	TGTGCCAGTAGTAGCTACGGGGCCTACGAGCAGTACTTC	CASSSYGAYEQYF
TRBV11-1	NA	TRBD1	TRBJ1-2	TGTGCCATTTTGACTGACAGGGGAAAGTATGGCTACACCTTC	CAILTDRGKYGYTF
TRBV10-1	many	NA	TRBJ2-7	TGCGCCAGCAGAAAAGGACCTTCCTACGAGCAGTACTTC	CASRKGPSYEQYF
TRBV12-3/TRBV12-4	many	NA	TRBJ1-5	TGTGCCAGCAGTTCTCCTAGGGGTCTGCCTAGCAATCAGCCCCAGCATTTT	CASSSPRGLPSNQPQHF
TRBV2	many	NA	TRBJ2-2	TGTGCCAGCAAGATTAGCGAGGGTTACGGGGAGCTGTTTTTT	CASKISEGYGELFF
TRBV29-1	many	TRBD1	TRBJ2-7	TGCAGCTCCAACGCTTTCAAACCCGGGACAGGGGCTAAAGGCTACGAGCAGTACTTC	CSSNAFKPGTGAKGYEQYF
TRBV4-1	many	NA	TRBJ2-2	TGCGCCAGCAGCCAAGAAGGGGAAGGGAGCGCCGGGGAGCTGTTTTTT	CASSQEGEGSAGELFF
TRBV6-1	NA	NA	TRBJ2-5	TGTGCCAGCAGGCGACAGGAGATCCAGTACTTC	CASRRQEIQYF
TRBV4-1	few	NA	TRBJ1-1	TGCGCCAGCAGCCAAGCGCCTGGGAGGGGCAGGGACACTGAAGCTTTCTTT	CASSQAPGRGRDTEAFF